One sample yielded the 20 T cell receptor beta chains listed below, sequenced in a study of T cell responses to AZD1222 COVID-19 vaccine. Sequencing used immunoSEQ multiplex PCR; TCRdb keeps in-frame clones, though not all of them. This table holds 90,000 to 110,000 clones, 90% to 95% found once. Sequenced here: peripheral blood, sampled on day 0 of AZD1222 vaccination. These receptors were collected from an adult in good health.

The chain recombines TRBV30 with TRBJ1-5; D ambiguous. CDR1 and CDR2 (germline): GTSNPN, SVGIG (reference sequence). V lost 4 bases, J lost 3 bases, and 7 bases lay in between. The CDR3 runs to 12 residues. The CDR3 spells CAWNMPNQPQHF. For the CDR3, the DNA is TGTGCCTGGAACATGCCCAATCAGCCCCAGCATTTT.

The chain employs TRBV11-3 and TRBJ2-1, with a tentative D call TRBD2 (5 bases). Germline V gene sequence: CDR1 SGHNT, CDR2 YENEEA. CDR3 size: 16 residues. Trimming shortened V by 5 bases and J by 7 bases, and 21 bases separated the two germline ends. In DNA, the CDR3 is TGTGCCAGCAGCCCCCGTAGCAGCCTAGGCGGGAATGAGCAGTTCTTC. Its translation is CASSPRSSLGGNEQFF. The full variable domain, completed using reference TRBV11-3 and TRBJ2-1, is EAGVVQSPRYKIIEKKQPVAFWCNPISGHNTLYWYLQNLGQGPELLIRYENEEAVDDSQLPKDRFSAERLKGVDSTLKIQPAELGDSAVYLCASSPRSSLGGNEQFFGPGTRLTVL.

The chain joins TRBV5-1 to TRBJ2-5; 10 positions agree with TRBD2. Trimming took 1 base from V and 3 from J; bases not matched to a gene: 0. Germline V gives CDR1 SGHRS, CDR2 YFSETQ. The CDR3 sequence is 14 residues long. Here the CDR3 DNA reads TGCGCCAGCAGCTTGACTAGCGGGGAAGAGACCCAGTACTTC. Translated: CASSLTSGEETQYF.

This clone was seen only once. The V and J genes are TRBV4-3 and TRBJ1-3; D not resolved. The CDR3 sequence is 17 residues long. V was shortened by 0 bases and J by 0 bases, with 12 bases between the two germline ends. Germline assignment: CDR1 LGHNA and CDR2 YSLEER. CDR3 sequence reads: CASSQDPLAASGNTIYF. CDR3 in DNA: TGCGCCAGCAGCCAAGATCCGTTGGCTGCCTCTGGAAACACCATATATTTT.

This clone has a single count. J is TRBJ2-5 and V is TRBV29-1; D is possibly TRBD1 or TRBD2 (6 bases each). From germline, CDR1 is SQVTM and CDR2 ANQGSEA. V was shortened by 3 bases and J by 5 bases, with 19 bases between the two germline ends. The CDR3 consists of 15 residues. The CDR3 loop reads CSVEGASAIQETQYF. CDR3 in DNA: TGCAGCGTTGAGGGGGCTAGCGCCATTCAGGAGACCCAGTACTTC.

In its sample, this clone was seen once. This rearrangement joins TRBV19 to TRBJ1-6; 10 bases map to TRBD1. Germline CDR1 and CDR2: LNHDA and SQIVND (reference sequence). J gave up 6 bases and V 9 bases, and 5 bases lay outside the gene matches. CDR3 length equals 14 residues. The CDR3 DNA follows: TGTGCCAGCCGGACAGGGGGATTTAATTCACCCCTCCACTTT. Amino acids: CASRTGGFNSPLHF.

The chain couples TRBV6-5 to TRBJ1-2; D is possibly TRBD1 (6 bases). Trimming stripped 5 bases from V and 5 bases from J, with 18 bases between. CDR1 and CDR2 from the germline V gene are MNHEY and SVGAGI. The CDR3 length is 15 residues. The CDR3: CASSRSQGTGYGYTF. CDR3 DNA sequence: TGTGCCAGCAGTCGGAGCCAGGGGACTGGTTATGGCTACACCTTC.

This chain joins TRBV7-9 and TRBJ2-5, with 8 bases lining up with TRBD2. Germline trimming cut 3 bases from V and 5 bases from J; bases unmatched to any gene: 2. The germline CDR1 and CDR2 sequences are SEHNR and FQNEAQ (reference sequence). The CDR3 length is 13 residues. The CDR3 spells CASSFSGVETQYF. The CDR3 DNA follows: TGTGCCAGCAGCTTTAGCGGGGTTGAGACCCAGTACTTC.

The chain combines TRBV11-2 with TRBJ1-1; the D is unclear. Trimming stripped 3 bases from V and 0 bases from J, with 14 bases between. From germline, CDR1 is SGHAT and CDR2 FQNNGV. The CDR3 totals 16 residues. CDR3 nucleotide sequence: TGTGCCAGCAGCTTGATAGGCGGGATTATGAACACTGAAGCTTTCTTT. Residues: CASSLIGGIMNTEAFF.

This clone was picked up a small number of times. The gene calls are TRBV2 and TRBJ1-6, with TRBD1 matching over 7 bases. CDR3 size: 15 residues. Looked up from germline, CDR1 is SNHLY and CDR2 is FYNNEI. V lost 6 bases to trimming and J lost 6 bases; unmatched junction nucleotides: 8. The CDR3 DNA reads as TGTGCCAGCAGGATAACGACAGGGTTTAATTCACCCCTCCACTTT. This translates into CASRITTGFNSPLHF.

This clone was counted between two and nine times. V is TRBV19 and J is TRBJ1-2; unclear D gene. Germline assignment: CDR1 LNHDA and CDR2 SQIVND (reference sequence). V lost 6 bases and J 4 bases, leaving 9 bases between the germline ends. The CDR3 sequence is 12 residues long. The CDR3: CASREQVYGYTF. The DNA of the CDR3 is TGTGCCAGTAGGGAACAAGTCTATGGCTACACCTTC. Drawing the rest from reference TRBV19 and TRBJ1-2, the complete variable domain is DGGITQSPKYLFRKEGQNVTLSCEQNLNHDAMYWYRQDPGQGLRLIYYSQIVNDFQKGDIAEGYSVSREKKESFPLTVTSAQKNPTAFYLCASREQVYGYTFGSGTRLTVV.

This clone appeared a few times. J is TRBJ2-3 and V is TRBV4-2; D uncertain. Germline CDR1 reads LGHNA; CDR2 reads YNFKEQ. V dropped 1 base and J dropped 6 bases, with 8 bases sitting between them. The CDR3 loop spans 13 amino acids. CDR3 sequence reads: CASSQGGGDTQYF. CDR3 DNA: TGTGCCAGCAGCCAAGGGGGTGGGGATACGCAGTATTTT.

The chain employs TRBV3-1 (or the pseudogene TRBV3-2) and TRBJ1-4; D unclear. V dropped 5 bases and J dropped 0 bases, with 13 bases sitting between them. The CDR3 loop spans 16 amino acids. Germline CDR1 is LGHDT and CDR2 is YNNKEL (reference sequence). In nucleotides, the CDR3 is TGTGCCAGCAGCAACCTCCCACCCTCAACTAATGAAAAACTGTTTTTT. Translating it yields CASSNLPPSTNEKLFF.

This CDR3 is CASSFASGGPLIDEQFF. The DNA of the CDR3 is TGCGCCAGCAGCTTTGCTAGCGGGGGCCCACTCATCGATGAGCAGTTCTTC. V gene TRBV5-1 combines with J gene TRBJ2-1; 10 positions agree with TRBD2. J was trimmed by 8 bases and V by 2 bases; bases with no gene match: 13. This CDR3 is 17 amino acids long. From germline, CDR1 is SGHRS and CDR2 YFSETQ.

CDR3 in DNA: TGTGCCAGCAGCTTCGGGCGTACATATGGCTACACCTTC. As protein: CASSFGRTYGYTF. This rearrangement joins TRBV5-6 to TRBJ1-2; D unclear. Germline-derived CDR1 and CDR2 are SGHDT and YYEEEE. The CDR3 is 13 residues long. V shed 2 bases and J shed 5 bases, with 10 bases lying between them. The variable domain in full, completed from reference TRBV5-6 and TRBJ1-2, reads DAGVTQSPTHLIKTRGQQVTLRCSPKSGHDTVSWYQQALGQGPQFIFQYYEEEERQRGNFPDRFSGHQFPNYSSELNVNALLLGDSALYLCASSFGRTYGYTFGSGTRLTVV.

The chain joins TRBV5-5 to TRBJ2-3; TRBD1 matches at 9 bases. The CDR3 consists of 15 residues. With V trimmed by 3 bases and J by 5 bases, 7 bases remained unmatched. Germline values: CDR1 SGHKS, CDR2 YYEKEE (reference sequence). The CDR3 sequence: CASSWTGAAGDTQYF. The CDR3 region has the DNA TGTGCCAGCAGCTGGACAGGGGCCGCGGGAGATACGCAGTATTTT.

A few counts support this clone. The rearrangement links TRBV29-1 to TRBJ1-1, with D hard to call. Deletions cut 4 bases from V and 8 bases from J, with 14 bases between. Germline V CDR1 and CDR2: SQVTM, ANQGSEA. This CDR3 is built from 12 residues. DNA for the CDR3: TGCAGCGTTGGCACCCAAGGGCTGGAAGCTTTCTTT. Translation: CSVGTQGLEAFF. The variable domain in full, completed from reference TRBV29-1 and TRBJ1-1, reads SAVISQKPSRDICQRGTSLTIQCQVDSQVTMMFWYRQQPGQSLTLIATANQGSEATYESGFVIDKFPISRPNLTFSTLTVSNMSPEDSSIYLCSVGTQGLEAFFGQGTRLTVV.

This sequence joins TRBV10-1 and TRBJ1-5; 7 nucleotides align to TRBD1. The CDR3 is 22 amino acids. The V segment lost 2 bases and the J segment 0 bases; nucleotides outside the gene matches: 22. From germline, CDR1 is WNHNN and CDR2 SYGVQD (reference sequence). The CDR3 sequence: CASSESGRPGQAQGYSNQPQHF. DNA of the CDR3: TGCGCCAGCAGTGAGAGTGGCCGCCCAGGACAGGCTCAAGGATATAGCAATCAGCCCCAGCATTTT.

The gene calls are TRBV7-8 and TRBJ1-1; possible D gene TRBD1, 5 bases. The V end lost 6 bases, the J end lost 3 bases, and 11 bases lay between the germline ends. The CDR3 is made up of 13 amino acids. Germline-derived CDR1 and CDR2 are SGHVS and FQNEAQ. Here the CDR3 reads CASRLRGYTEAFF. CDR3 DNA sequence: TGTGCCAGCAGATTAAGGGGATACACTGAAGCTTTCTTT.

CDR3 protein: CASSPEGIYGYTF. The CDR3 region has the DNA TGTGCCAGCAGCCCCGAGGGGATCTATGGCTACACCTTC. V gene TRBV4-2 combines with J gene TRBJ1-2, with D tentatively TRBD1 (5 bases). V lost 4 bases and J lost 4, with 10 bases in between. The germline V gene has CDR1 LGHNA and CDR2 YNFKEQ. CDR3 length: 13 residues.